This TCR beta chain was sequenced in a study of human T cells and chemical hapten exposure. Whole-study results and caveats: The study found that DPC sensitization did not change TCRs above 1 in 1000 frequency.

As the library was built, unique molecular identifiers were attached to individual cDNA molecules. Under the authors' procedure: TCRs per sample had a median of around 100,000 and ranged from about 20,000 to 750,000. From the RACE reads, TCRdb called clonotypes with MiXCR, one entry per CDR3 protein. The V and J calls reflect TCRdb's pipeline rather than the authors' work. The repertoire includes 75,000 to 100,000 distinct CDR3 sequences, about 10% of them detected once, and 2.9% sits in the top ten. Germline CDR1 and CDR2: MDHEN and SYDVKM. The V segment lost 5 bases and the J segment 5 bases; nucleotides outside the gene matches: 12. The CDR3 consists of 16 residues. This clonotype was observed many times. The antigen is unknown. Sample time point: healthy volunteer bleed at 2 weeks. Unfractionated whole blood yielded the extracted total RNA.

This chain links TRBV28 with TRBJ2-3; 8 bases line up with TRBD2. This sequence was found in a female donor in good health. Some clones in this sample may be carry-over from other donors' samples. The sequenced material came from whole blood. Here the CDR3 reads CASSLLAVLAGDTQYF. CDR3 nucleotide sequence: TGTGCCAGCAGTCTACTAGCGGTTCTAGCGGGAGATACGCAGTATTTT. Supplemented by reference TRBV28 and TRBJ2-3, the full variable domain reads DVKVTQSSRYLVKRTGEKVFLECVQDMDHENMFWYRQDPGLGLRLIYFSYDVKMKEKGDIPEGYSVSREKKERFSLILESASTNQTSMYLCASSLLAVLAGDTQYFGPGTRLTVL.